Shown below are 27 T cell receptor beta chains from a single sample sequenced in a study of patients and donors after allogeneic stem cell transplantation (TCRdb year 2020). The protocol used for the library was RT-PCR. Instrument used: NextSeq 550. TCRdb ran its own pipeline on the public reads, namely fastp trimming at Q25 and MiXCR clone calling, and kept in-frame beta chains. Identical CDR3 proteins give one entry, which carries the most common genes and DNA. The sample table records some 160,000 distinct CDR3 sequences; 20% to 25% of these occur just once. Of the sample, approximately 26% is held by the ten largest clones. Sequences were obtained from blood, either unsorted or a sorted T cell fraction (not recorded which). The receptors stem from a human donor who was either an allogeneic HSCT recipient or a stem cell or donor lymphocyte infusion donor (not recorded which). It is not recorded whose cells these are; they may come from a transplant donor.

This clonotype was observed a handful of times. The genes are TRBV7-8 and TRBJ2-1; TRBD1 agrees at 10 bases. Germline V gene lookup returns CDR1 SGHVS and CDR2 FQNEAQ. The CDR3 is 18 amino acids. V dropped 2 bases and J dropped 0; count of bases not matched to a gene: 7. CDR3 coding DNA: TGTGCCAGCAGCTTACCCAACCGGGACAGGGGCTCCTACAATGAGCAGTTCTTC. Its protein product is CASSLPNRDRGSYNEQFF. The whole variable domain, filled in from reference TRBV7-8 and TRBJ2-1, reads GAGVSQSPRYKVAKRGQDVALRCDPISGHVSLFWYQQALGQGPEFLTYFQNEAQLDKSGLPSDRFFAERPEGSVSTLKIQRTQQEDSAVYLCASSLPNRDRGSYNEQFFGPGTRLTVL.

The V call is TRBV5-1, the J call TRBJ1-1; TRBD1 might be the D (6 bases). The CDR3 is 14 residues long. Trimming stripped 4 bases from V and 5 bases from J, with 15 bases between. From germline, CDR1 is SGHRS and CDR2 YFSETQ. The chain's CDR3 is CASSQTGTKTEAFF. CDR3 in DNA: TGCGCCAGCAGCCAGACCGGGACAAAGACTGAAGCTTTCTTT.

The rearrangement joins TRBV6-5 to TRBJ2-4; no reliable D call. Trimming stripped 6 bases from V and 3 bases from J, with 18 bases between. The CDR3 is made up of 16 amino acids. CDR1 and CDR2 from the germline V gene are MNHEY and SVGAGI. The CDR3 loop is CASSLTTASVKNIQYF. The CDR3, as DNA: TGTGCCAGCAGCCTGACAACAGCGAGCGTCAAAAACATTCAGTACTTC.

The chain couples TRBV15 to TRBJ1-5; D may be TRBD1 (5 bases). Trimming pared 7 bases from V and 2 bases from J, leaving 15 bases between. Germline lookup yields CDR1 LNHNV and CDR2 YYDKDF (reference sequence). The CDR3 contains 15 residues. CDR3 in amino acids: CATTHEGSGNQPQHF. CDR3 DNA: TGTGCCACCACCCATGAGGGGTCAGGCAATCAGCCCCAGCATTTT. Using reference TRBV15 and TRBJ1-5 for the parts outside the CDR3, the full variable domain is DAMVIQNPRYQVTQFGKPVTLSCSQTLNHNVMYWYQQKSSQAPKLLFHYYDKDFNNEADTPDNFQSRRPNTSFCFLDIRSPGLGDTAMYLCATTHEGSGNQPQHFGDGTRLSIL.

CDR3 in amino acids: CASSFWGILLSYNEQFF. CDR3 DNA: TGTGCCAGCAGTTTTTGGGGTATACTACTCTCCTACAATGAGCAGTTCTTC. The J gene is TRBJ2-1, the V gene TRBV12-3 or TRBV12-4; unclear D gene. Trimming took 3 bases from V and 0 from J, leaving 15 bases between them. This CDR3 is 17 amino acids long.

This clonotype was seen ten or more times. This chain links TRBV12-3 or TRBV12-4 with TRBJ1-5; the D is unclear. The V end lost 0 bases, the J end lost 5 bases, and 8 bases lay between the germline ends. The CDR3 contains 14 residues. The CDR3 sequence: CASSLARGDQPQHF. The CDR3 DNA sequence: TGTGCCAGCAGTTTAGCGCGGGGAGATCAGCCCCAGCATTTT.

This clonotype was seen more than once but under ten times. V gene TRBV7-9 combines with J gene TRBJ2-3; weak D call: TRBD2 (6 bases). The germline gives CDR1 SEHNR, CDR2 FQNEAQ (reference sequence). The length of the CDR3 is 14 residues. Deletions cut 6 bases from V and 2 bases from J, with 12 bases between. The CDR3 bases are TGTGCCAGCAGGGGGGGTCGGTCCACAGATACGCAGTATTTT. Translated, it gives CASRGGRSTDTQYF.

The genes are TRBV10-3 and TRBJ2-2, with a weak D call TRBD1 (6 bases). Germline V gives CDR1 ENHRY, CDR2 SYGVKD. The V end was cut by 6 bases, the J end by 1 base, with 12 bases between. The CDR3 length is 15 residues. CDR3 bases: TGTGCCATCAGGGACGACAGGCAGAACACCGGGGAGCTGTTTTTT. Protein sequence: CAIRDDRQNTGELFF.

V and J are TRBV12-5 and TRBJ2-2; D unclear. Germline loops: CDR1 LGHNT, CDR2 FRNRAP. Trimming removed 2 bases at V and 5 bases at J, with 6 bases between. The CDR3 has 13 amino acids. CDR3 DNA: TGTGCTAGTGGTTTGCCCAGGACCGGGGAGCTGTTTTTT. Translation: CASGLPRTGELFF.

The chain joins TRBV20-1 to TRBJ2-3; 8 bases are shared with TRBD2. Germline assignment: CDR1 DFQATT and CDR2 SNEGSKA (reference sequence). The CDR3 has 15 amino acids. V shed 5 bases and J 1 base; nucleotides not matched to a gene: 8. CDR3 sequence (DNA): TGCAGTGCTCACTACGCGGGGGGTGGCACAGATACGCAGTATTTT. It encodes CSAHYAGGGTDTQYF.

The chain combines TRBV7-2 with TRBJ1-5; perhaps TRBD1 as D (6 bases). The CDR3 spans 15 residues. V lost 5 bases and J lost 7, with 18 bases in between. Looked up from germline, CDR1 is SGHTA and CDR2 is FQGNSA. This CDR3 is CASSPGSTGVQPQHF. In DNA form, the CDR3 reads TGTGCCAGCAGCCCCGGATCGACAGGAGTACAGCCCCAGCATTTT.

This clonotype was observed a handful of times. The CDR3 DNA is TGTGCCAGCAGCCTGCGCGGGGGCGCTTACACTGAAGCTTTCTTT. It yields the protein CASSLRGGAYTEAFF. The chain uses TRBV5-5 and TRBJ1-1, with D tentatively TRBD1 (6 bases). This CDR3 is built from 15 residues. The germline V gene has CDR1 SGHKS and CDR2 YYEKEE (reference sequence). Between the trimmed V and J ends, which lost 4 bases and 3 bases, there was a span of 16 bases.

This clonotype was detected a few times. V and J are TRBV28 and TRBJ2-1, with D tentatively TRBD1 (5 bases). CDR3 length: 18 amino acids. V shed 5 bases and J shed 1 base, with 21 bases lying between them. Germline assignment: CDR1 MDHEN and CDR2 SYDVKM. CDR3 bases: TGTGCCAGCAGTACGCCCCTGGGTTTCCAGGGTTCCTACAATGAGCAGTTCTTC. Translated: CASSTPLGFQGSYNEQFF.

The V call is TRBV20-1, the J call TRBJ1-1, with a weak D call TRBD1 (5 bases). The germline V gene encodes CDR1 DFQATT and CDR2 SNEGSKA (reference sequence). Trimming stripped 1 base from V and 1 base from J, with 13 bases between. The CDR3 runs to 15 residues. CDR3 coding DNA: TGCAGTGCTAGAGCGCCCGGGACCCCGAACACTGAAGCTTTCTTT. It translates to CSARAPGTPNTEAFF.

V and J are TRBV2 and TRBJ1-5; D possibly corresponds to TRBD1 (5 bases). The CDR3 runs 15 residues. The V end lost 4 bases, the J end lost 0 bases, and 10 bases lay between the germline ends. The V gene's germline CDR1 is SNHLY and CDR2 FYNNEI. Here the CDR3 reads CASSGQRYSNQPQHF. The CDR3 DNA follows: TGTGCCAGCAGTGGACAGCGCTATAGCAATCAGCCCCAGCATTTT.

The sample holds a few counts of this clonotype. V is TRBV12-3 or TRBV12-4 and J is TRBJ1-2, with 7 bases aligning to TRBD1. This CDR3 has 14 amino acids. With 4 bases clipped from V and 3 bases from J, the junction kept 5 bases outside the gene matches. The CDR3: CASSSDREDYGYTF. The CDR3, as DNA: TGTGCCAGCAGTTCCGACAGGGAAGACTATGGCTACACCTTC.

The chain combines TRBV9 with TRBJ1-6; no definite D call. The V and J ends lost 3 bases and 7 bases respectively, with 14 bases between them. Germline CDR1 is SGDLS and CDR2 is YYNGEE. The CDR3 totals 15 residues. The CDR3 nucleotides read TGTGCCAGCAGCGGCAACACCCCGGCGAATTCACCCCTCCACTTT. It encodes CASSGNTPANSPLHF.

The chain employs TRBV24-1 and TRBJ2-3, with 8 bases lining up with TRBD1. Germline V gene data show CDR1 as KGHDR and CDR2 as SFDVKD. CDR3 length: 16 amino acids. V lost 2 bases to trimming and J lost 0 bases; unmatched junction nucleotides: 3. CDR3 sequence: CATSDWDRTSTDTQYF. The CDR3 DNA follows: TGTGCCACCAGTGATTGGGACAGGACGAGCACAGATACGCAGTATTTT.

The chain combines TRBV4-1 with TRBJ1-6; no clear D. CDR1 is MGHRA and CDR2 is YSYEKL in the germline V gene. V lost 7 bases to trimming and J lost 0 bases, with 10 bases between them. This CDR3 is built from 15 residues. The CDR3 DNA reads as TGCGCCAGCAACGAGCGGAGCTCCTATAATTCACCCCTCCACTTT. This encodes CASNERSSYNSPLHF.

The rearrangement uses TRBV12-3 or TRBV12-4 and TRBJ2-3; 8 bases fit TRBD2. Unmatched junction bases numbered 9, after V lost 1 base and J lost 0 bases. The CDR3 extends over 18 amino acids. In DNA form, the CDR3 reads TGTGCCAGCAGTTTAGAGGCTCGGGGGGGCCTCAGCACAGATACGCAGTATTTT. Its protein product is CASSLEARGGLSTDTQYF.

This clonotype was observed a handful of times. The chain employs TRBV6-2 or TRBV6-3 and TRBJ1-1, with TRBD1 matching over 9 bases. CDR3 length: 14 residues. From germline, CDR1 is MNHEY and CDR2 SVGEGT. Trimming took 6 bases from V and 4 from J; bases not matched to a gene: 6. CDR3 coding DNA: TGTGCCAGCAGCGGACAGGGGAGGGGCACTGAAGCTTTCTTT. Its translation: CASSGQGRGTEAFF.

This chain connects TRBV7-8 to TRBJ1-6, with D perhaps matching TRBD1 (5 bases). Germline lookup yields CDR1 SGHVS and CDR2 FQNEAQ. The CDR3 is made up of 14 amino acids. Trimming removed 8 bases at V and 9 bases at J, with 17 bases between. CDR3 loop: CASGGGREGSPLHF. CDR3 DNA: TGTGCCAGCGGTGGGGGTAGGGAAGGTTCACCCCTCCACTTT.

J is TRBJ1-5 and V is TRBV21-1; the DNA was not used to check the table's D call, TRBD1. TRBV21-1 is a known pseudogene. This CDR3 region has 16 residues. CDR3 loop: CASSRDSLSSNQPQHF. The CDR3, as DNA: TGTGCCAGCAGCAGGGACAGTTTGTCTAGCAATCAGCCCCAGCATTTT.

V and J are TRBV5-6 and TRBJ1-1; possibly TRBD1 for D (5 bases). Germline-derived CDR1 and CDR2 are SGHDT and YYEEEE. Trimming took 4 bases from V and 4 from J, leaving 11 bases between them. This CDR3 comprises 13 residues. CDR3 protein: CASSGDFGTEAFF. For the CDR3, the DNA is TGTGCCAGCAGCGGGGACTTTGGCACTGAAGCTTTCTTT.

V usage is TRBV7-2 and J usage is TRBJ1-3, with 9 bases that match TRBD1. J lost 2 bases, V lost 6 bases, and 5 bases had no gene match. CDR3 length equals 15 residues. CDR1 and CDR2 from the germline V gene are SGHTA and FQGNSA. CDR3 bases: TGTGCCAGCAGGAAACAGGGGGCGGCTGGAAACACCATATATTTT. Amino acid sequence: CASRKQGAAGNTIYF.

The chain recombines TRBV7-9 with TRBJ2-4; the D is unclear. The CDR3 totals 17 residues. The V gene's germline CDR1 is SEHNR and CDR2 FQNEAQ (reference sequence). Trimming left V 3 bases short and J 0 bases short, with 15 bases between. This CDR3 is CASSFAVDKLAKNIQYF. CDR3 nucleotides: TGTGCCAGCAGCTTCGCCGTCGACAAACTAGCCAAAAACATTCAGTACTTC.

Concerning this clonotype: The junction does not match germline at one end; this may be a read error. The chain has TRBV6-6 and TRBJ1-1; tentatively, D is TRBD1 (6 bases). The germline V gene has CDR1 MNHNY and CDR2 SVGAGI (reference sequence). The CDR3 runs to 14 residues. The CDR3 loop is CASLQLGGGAEAFF. In DNA form, the CDR3 reads TGTGCCAGTCTGCAATTAGGGGGGGGCGCTGAGGCTTTCTTT.